What follows describes a single TCR beta chain. This sample was taken from a study of blood T cell repertoires in COVID-19. Study details: Acute and convalescent COVID-19 samples came from the United States, Italy and Spain.

Enrollment of patients from Seattle took place during active infection, with longitudinal follow-up. The CDR3 is made up of 16 amino acids. Germline loops: CDR1 SEHNR, CDR2 FQNEAQ (reference sequence). V was trimmed by 1 base and J by 3 bases, leaving 16 bases between them. Profiled with immunoSEQ multiplex PCR; TCRdb holds only in-frame clones, not every one. The table lists about 150,000 clones, 85% to 90% of them singletons. The receptor was derived from a man in his 60s with COVID-19, enrolled during active disease. Sequencing used peripheral blood. The rearrangement uses TRBV7-9 and TRBJ2-7; TRBD2 might be the D (7 bases). The CDR3 here is CASSLVRGGGFYEQYF. CDR3 sequence (DNA): TGTGCCAGCAGCTTAGTACGGGGAGGGGGTTTCTACGAGCAGTACTTC.